This TCR beta chain was profiled in a study of T cells in localized non-small cell lung cancer. Study results and caveats: Compared with tumor, uninvolved adjacent lung displayed greater T cell clonality, ranking highest overall. There was an association of higher blood T cell density with longer overall survival. Researchers found a median approximately 55 of the top 100 tumor clones in adjacent lung. It remains possible that heterogeneity exists, since only one tumor region was sequenced.

TCRdb keeps only in-frame clones here, not all; method: immunoSEQ multiplex PCR. The sample lists almost 40,000 clones, 70% to 90% occurring once. The CDR3 is made up of 14 amino acids. V lost 2 bases, J lost 8 bases, and 3 bases stayed unmatched. CDR1 is SGHKS and CDR2 is YYEKEE in the germline V gene (reference sequence). This clone was seen more than once but under ten times. The antigen is not known. This TCR was recovered from a male donor aged 60 or older with stage II lung adenocarcinoma. J is TRBJ1-5 and V is TRBV5-5; 11 nucleotides align to TRBD1. Source: peripheral blood mononuclear cells, taken before any cancer treatment. The CDR3 reads CASSLGTGGKPQHF. The CDR3 DNA reads TGTGCCAGCAGCTTAGGGACAGGGGGTAAGCCCCAGCATTTT.